A single sample is the source of the 14 T cell receptor beta chains below, sequenced in a study of shared clonotypes between healthy human individuals. Naivety among CD8 cells was defined by CD45RO negativity and positive CCR7 selection, thereby excluding terminally differentiated effector memory CD45RA+ cells. Repertoires were generated with immunoSEQ multiplex PCR, while TCRdb's copy carries only in-frame clones and drops some. The data hold around 650,000 clones, with roughly 95% observed a single time. The sample was naive CD8+ T cells sorted from blood. These receptors were taken from a woman aged 25 to 39 in good health.

The chain joins TRBV28 to TRBJ2-7; the D is unclear. The germline V and J ends were trimmed by 4 bases and 1 base, with 8 bases remaining between them. Germline V CDR1 and CDR2: MDHEN, SYDVKM. The CDR3 sequence is 13 residues long. In DNA form, the CDR3 reads TGTGCCAGCAGTTCCCGCCGATCCTACGAGCAGTACTTC. Its protein is CASSSRRSYEQYF.

CDR3 amino acids: CASSFIGEGTGELFF. CDR3 sequence (DNA): TGTGCCAGCAGCTTTATAGGGGAGGGGACCGGGGAGCTGTTTTTT. The V and J genes are TRBV5-4 and TRBJ2-2; 7 nucleotides agree with TRBD2. CDR1 and CDR2 (germline): SGHNT, YYREEE (reference sequence). J gave up 5 bases and V 2 bases, and 6 bases lay outside the gene matches. This CDR3 spans 15 amino acids. The whole variable domain, remainder taken from reference TRBV5-4 and TRBJ2-2, is ETGVTQSPTHLIKTRGQQVTLRCSSQSGHNTVSWYQQALGQGPQFIFQYYREEENGRGNFPPRFSGLQFPNYSSELNVNALELDDSALYLCASSFIGEGTGELFFGEGSRLTVL.

The rearrangement uses TRBV11-2 and TRBJ1-5; 7 nucleotides align to TRBD1. With V trimmed by 6 bases and J by 5 bases, 4 bases remained unmatched. The CDR3 runs 13 residues. Per the germline V gene, CDR1 is SGHAT and CDR2 is FQNNGV. The CDR3 sequence is CASSWDSHQPQHF. Written as DNA, the CDR3 is TGTGCCAGCAGTTGGGACAGTCATCAGCCCCAGCATTTT. The variable domain in full, completed from reference TRBV11-2 and TRBJ1-5, reads EAGVAQSPRYKIIEKRQSVAFWCNPISGHATLYWYQQILGQGPKLLIQFQNNGVVDDSQLPKDRFSAERLKGVDSTLKIQPAKLEDSAVYLCASSWDSHQPQHFGDGTRLSIL.

This chain connects TRBV28 to TRBJ2-3; a possible D gene is TRBD2 (6 bases). CDR1 and CDR2 (germline): MDHEN, SYDVKM. V lost 3 bases to trimming and J lost 3 bases, with 16 bases between them. This CDR3 region has 16 residues. Here the CDR3 DNA reads TGTGCCAGCAGTTTTAAGGGTCTAGCGTGGACAGATACGCAGTATTTT. It codes for CASSFKGLAWTDTQYF.

The CDR3 DNA reads TGTGCCAGCAGCTGGGGAGAATTAAATGAGCAGTTCTTC. This codes for CASSWGELNEQFF. The rearrangement uses TRBV5-6 and TRBJ2-1; D possibly corresponds to TRBD2 (5 bases). Germline V gives CDR1 SGHDT, CDR2 YYEEEE. The CDR3 runs to 13 residues. V dropped 3 bases and J dropped 7 bases, with 11 bases sitting between them.

The chain carries TRBV27 and TRBJ2-7; 11 bases agree with TRBD2. Unmatched junction bases numbered 10, after V lost 6 bases and J lost 6 bases. This CDR3 contains 15 residues. Germline values: CDR1 MNHEY, CDR2 SMNVEV (reference sequence). The CDR3 sequence is CASSSGTSGAGEQYF. The CDR3 nucleotides read TGTGCCAGCAGCTCCGGGACTAGCGGAGCCGGCGAGCAGTACTTC.

A single count supports this clone. This rearrangement joins TRBV10-3 to TRBJ2-1, with 12 bases aligning to TRBD2. Germline V gives CDR1 ENHRY, CDR2 SYGVKD. The V and J ends lost 6 bases and 6 bases, in that order; junction bases with no gene match: 3. The CDR3 extends over 14 amino acids. The CDR3 DNA reads as TGTGCCATCAGCGGACTAGCGGGATCCAATGAGCAGTTCTTC. Translating it yields CAISGLAGSNEQFF.

The chain uses TRBV28 and TRBJ2-7; 12 nucleotides align to TRBD2. This CDR3 is 18 amino acids long. Germline V gene lookup returns CDR1 MDHEN and CDR2 SYDVKM. The trim removed 3 bases at V and 1 base at J, leaving 10 bases unmatched. For the CDR3, the DNA is TGTGCCAGCAGTTTGCCGACTAGCGGGAGATTAATTTCCTACGAGCAGTACTTC. Its protein is CASSLPTSGRLISYEQYF.

This clone was observed a few times. The gene calls are TRBV6-6 and TRBJ2-1, with D possibly TRBD2 on 6 matching bases. V lost 2 bases, J lost 1 base, and 12 bases lay in between. The CDR3 consists of 16 residues. Germline V gives CDR1 MNHNY, CDR2 SVGAGI (reference sequence). CDR3 amino acids: CASSYPGTYSYNEQFF. The DNA for the CDR3 is TGTGCCAGCAGTTACCCCGGGACTTATTCCTACAATGAGCAGTTCTTC.

About this clone: This same CDR3 is encoded by further DNA sequences in the sample. Here the CDR3 reads CASSVVPGELFF. As DNA, the CDR3 is TGTGCCAGCAGCGTAGTACCGGGGGAGCTGTTTTTT. This chain uses TRBV9 with TRBJ2-2, with D unresolved. The V gene lost 0 bases and the J gene lost 8 bases, with 5 bases spanning the gap. Germline CDR1 SGDLS, CDR2 YYNGEE. The CDR3 runs 12 residues.

The V and J genes are TRBV7-3 and TRBJ2-7; D possibly uses TRBD1 or TRBD2 (5 bases each). The germline gives CDR1 SGHTA, CDR2 FQGTGA. The length of the CDR3 is 15 residues. The ends were cut back, 5 bases at V and 3 bases at J, with 17 bases in the middle. The chain's CDR3 is CASSPVGTKDYEQYF. The CDR3 DNA is TGTGCCAGCAGCCCCGTGGGGACCAAAGACTACGAGCAGTACTTC.

V gene TRBV13 combines with J gene TRBJ1-1, with 9 positions matching TRBD1. CDR3 length: 14 amino acids. Germline CDR1 reads PRHDT; CDR2 reads FYEKMQ (reference sequence). Trimming cost V 6 bases and J 4 bases; bases outside gene matches: 6. This chain's CDR3 is CASRPGTGSTEAFF. The CDR3, as DNA: TGTGCCAGCAGACCCGGGACAGGGAGCACTGAAGCTTTCTTT.

V usage is TRBV2 and J usage is TRBJ2-5; D may be TRBD2 (6 bases). The DNA end is a closer match to TRBJ2-7, so the J assignment may be wrong. Germline assignment: CDR1 SNHLY and CDR2 FYNNEI. The CDR3 totals 15 residues. The CDR3 bases are TGTGCCAGCAGTGGACAGATTGGGGGAGGTGGCGAGCAGTACTTC. Translated, it gives CASSGQIGGGGEQYF.

The chain employs TRBV5-6 and TRBJ1-1; maybe TRBD1 (6 bases). The CDR3 consists of 13 residues. Trimming took 4 bases from V and 8 from J, leaving 15 bases between them. Germline-derived CDR1 and CDR2 are SGHDT and YYEEEE. As DNA, the CDR3 is TGTGCCAGCAGCCCTACGCTTGACAGGGAAGCTTTCTTT. Encoded protein: CASSPTLDREAFF.